A selection of T cell receptor beta chains follows, all from one sample in a study of blood T cell repertoires in COVID-19. Clones were sequenced by immunoSEQ multiplex PCR, and TCRdb holds only the in-frame ones, with some missing. The sample has 250,000 or so clones, around 87% seen once. The sequenced sample was PBMCs or T cells enriched from blood (not recorded which). The receptors here all came from a woman aged 45-60 years who had recovered from COVID-19. CDR3s include the opening cysteine and the closing phenylalanine or tryptophan. A D gene is named only where the DNA matches it firmly. Clone size is not always given. Where it is, it says once, few, many or a class for expanded clones.

J gene: TRBJ2-7; V gene: TRBV4-2; D gene: TRBD1; clone size: once; CDR3 DNA: TGTGCCAGCAGCCAAGCCCGGACAGGGCGGGACGAGCAGTACTTC; CDR3 protein: CASSQARTGRDEQYF
J gene: TRBJ2-7; V gene: TRBV5-1; D gene: TRBD1; clone size: NA; CDR3 DNA: TGCGCCAGCAGCTCATTACAGGGGGCGGGCGAGCAGTACTTC; CDR3 protein: CASSSLQGAGEQYF
J gene: TRBJ2-2; V gene: TRBV2; D gene: TRBD2; clone size: once; CDR3 DNA: TGTGCCAGCAGACGCCTAGCGGGAGAAGGCGGGGAGCTGTTTTTT; CDR3 protein: CASRRLAGEGGELFF
J gene: TRBJ1-2; V gene: TRBV5-4; D gene: TRBD1; clone size: NA; CDR3 DNA: TGTGCCAGTAGACAGGGGGACTATGGCTACACCTTC; CDR3 protein: CASRQGDYGYTF
J gene: TRBJ2-7; V gene: TRBV6-2/TRBV6-3; D gene: NA; clone size: NA; CDR3 DNA: TGTGCCAGCAGTTACGGAGCTTCCTACGAGCAGTACTTC; CDR3 protein: CASSYGASYEQYF
J gene: TRBJ2-2; V gene: TRBV12-3/TRBV12-4; D gene: NA; clone size: NA; CDR3 DNA: TGTGCCAGCAGCCCCGGGGGGGAGCTGTTTTTT; CDR3 protein: CASSPGGELFF
J gene: TRBJ1-5; V gene: TRBV19; D gene: TRBD1; clone size: NA; CDR3 DNA: TGTGCCAGTAGTCCGGGACAGGGGAGACAGCCCCAGCATTTT; CDR3 protein: CASSPGQGRQPQHF
J gene: TRBJ2-3; V gene: TRBV11-2; D gene: TRBD2; clone size: NA; CDR3 DNA: TGTGCCAGCAGCTTACTAGCGGGAGTAACAGATACGCAGTATTTT; CDR3 protein: CASSLLAGVTDTQYF
J gene: TRBJ1-1; V gene: TRBV24-1; D gene: NA; clone size: NA; CDR3 DNA: TGTGCCACCAGTGCTGGGGAGGGGAACACTGAAGCTTTCTTT; CDR3 protein: CATSAGEGNTEAFF
J gene: TRBJ1-2; V gene: TRBV30; D gene: NA; clone size: NA; CDR3 DNA: TGTGCCTGGACATCGGGGGGGGCTCACGGCTACACCTTC; CDR3 protein: CAWTSGGAHGYTF
J gene: TRBJ1-2; V gene: TRBV10-3; D gene: NA; clone size: once; CDR3 DNA: TGTGCCATCAGTGAGATTCCCACCCGGGGCTACACCTTC; CDR3 protein: CAISEIPTRGYTF
J gene: TRBJ1-4; V gene: TRBV19; D gene: TRBD1; clone size: NA; CDR3 DNA: TGTGCCAGCCTTCTGCCTTTGAGGACAGGGCTCTTCCTCACTAATGAAAAACTGTTTTTT; CDR3 protein: CASLLPLRTGLFLTNEKLFF
J gene: TRBJ2-5; V gene: TRBV5-1; D gene: NA; clone size: NA; CDR3 DNA: TGCGCCTCCCACCCCAGGGTGGGGGGTCAAGAGACCCAGTACTTC; CDR3 protein: CASHPRVGGQETQYF
J gene: TRBJ2-7; V gene: TRBV28; D gene: NA; clone size: NA; CDR3 DNA: TGTGCCAGCACCTCCGACGTGTCAGGCAGTAGCGAGCAGTACTTC; CDR3 protein: CASTSDVSGSSEQYF
J gene: TRBJ1-3; V gene: TRBV6-5; D gene: NA; clone size: NA; CDR3 DNA: TGTGCCAGCAGTTACTCCGACCCTAACGGGGATAACACCATATATTTT; CDR3 protein: CASSYSDPNGDNTIYF
J gene: TRBJ1-1; V gene: TRBV29-1; D gene: NA; clone size: NA; CDR3 DNA: TGCAGCGCTCGGACCGGGGGGCGGACTGAAGCTTTCTTT; CDR3 protein: CSARTGGRTEAFF
J gene: TRBJ1-5; V gene: TRBV7-8; D gene: TRBD1; clone size: once; CDR3 DNA: TGTGCCAGCAGCCCTGGACAGGGGCTGTATAGCAATCAGCCCCAGCATTTT; CDR3 protein: CASSPGQGLYSNQPQHF
J gene: TRBJ2-1; V gene: TRBV7-9; D gene: TRBD2; clone size: once; CDR3 DNA: TGTGCCAGCAGCACGGCTAGCGGGAGGGCCAACCTGTACAATGAGCAGTTCTTC; CDR3 protein: CASSTASGRANLYNEQFF
J gene: TRBJ1-1; V gene: TRBV10-3; D gene: NA; clone size: NA; CDR3 DNA: TGTGCCATCAGTGAGTGGGGGCCTTTGAACACTGAAGCTTTCTTT; CDR3 protein: CAISEWGPLNTEAFF
J gene: TRBJ2-3; V gene: TRBV7-3; D gene: TRBD2; clone size: NA; CDR3 DNA: TGTGCCAGCAGCCGGACTAGCGGGAGGGACACGCAGTATTTT; CDR3 protein: CASSRTSGRDTQYF
J gene: TRBJ2-7; V gene: TRBV3-1/TRBV3-2; D gene: TRBD1; clone size: NA; CDR3 DNA: TGTGCCAGCAGCCCCGGGACAGGGGGTATGGAGCAGTACTTC; CDR3 protein: CASSPGTGGMEQYF
J gene: TRBJ2-5; V gene: TRBV10-3; D gene: NA; clone size: NA; CDR3 DNA: TGTGCCATCAGTGACCCCAGGGTAGAGACCCAGTACTTC; CDR3 protein: CAISDPRVETQYF
J gene: TRBJ1-4; V gene: TRBV27; D gene: NA; clone size: NA; CDR3 DNA: TGTGCCAGCGGGCCAACTCGGAGGAGTAATGAAAAACTGTTTTTT; CDR3 protein: CASGPTRRSNEKLFF
J gene: TRBJ2-1; V gene: TRBV14; D gene: NA; clone size: NA; CDR3 DNA: TGTGCCAGCAGCCAAGAGGGCAGGGCTTTTCGCAATGAGCAGTTCTTC; CDR3 protein: CASSQEGRAFRNEQFF
J gene: TRBJ2-3; V gene: TRBV20-1; D gene: NA; clone size: once; CDR3 DNA: TGCAGTGCTAGTGCCCTGCGAGGATCGGATACGCAGTATTTT; CDR3 protein: CSASALRGSDTQYF
J gene: TRBJ2-3; V gene: TRBV10-3; D gene: TRBD1; clone size: NA; CDR3 DNA: TGTGCCATCAGTGCTCTACAGGGGTACACAGATACGCAGTATTTT; CDR3 protein: CAISALQGYTDTQYF
J gene: TRBJ2-1; V gene: TRBV9; D gene: TRBD2; clone size: NA; CDR3 DNA: TGTGCCAGCAGCGTCTTAGCGGGAGGGGGCTCCAATGAGCAGTTCTTC; CDR3 protein: CASSVLAGGGSNEQFF
J gene: TRBJ2-7; V gene: TRBV6-2/TRBV6-3; D gene: NA; clone size: once; CDR3 DNA: TGTGCCAGCAGTTACTCGGCCTTAGCGGCAACCTACGAGCAGTACTTC; CDR3 protein: CASSYSALAATYEQYF
J gene: TRBJ1-6; V gene: TRBV11-2; D gene: NA; clone size: NA; CDR3 DNA: TGTGCCAGCAGCTTTCGAAGCGGCAGGACGGTTTCACCCCTCCACTTT; CDR3 protein: CASSFRSGRTVSPLHF
J gene: TRBJ2-7; V gene: TRBV28; D gene: NA; clone size: NA; CDR3 DNA: TGTGCCAGCAGTCCGAGTCTCACCTACGAGCAGTACTTC; CDR3 protein: CASSPSLTYEQYF
J gene: TRBJ2-3; V gene: TRBV11-2; D gene: NA; clone size: NA; CDR3 DNA: TGTGCCAGCAGCTCTCTCCTGGGGACTCCGGTGGATACGCAGTATTTT; CDR3 protein: CASSSLLGTPVDTQYF
J gene: TRBJ2-3; V gene: TRBV14; D gene: TRBD2; clone size: once; CDR3 DNA: TGTGCCAGCAGCCCTCTAGGGACTAGCGGGATCACAGATACGCAGTATTTT; CDR3 protein: CASSPLGTSGITDTQYF
J gene: TRBJ1-1; V gene: TRBV6-2/TRBV6-3; D gene: NA; clone size: NA; CDR3 DNA: TGTGCCAGCAGTTACCCCCTAGGAACTGAAGCTTTCTTT; CDR3 protein: CASSYPLGTEAFF
J gene: TRBJ2-3; V gene: TRBV18; D gene: NA; clone size: NA; CDR3 DNA: TGTGCCAGCTCACCATTAACCGGGACTCCTGGCGCAGATACGCAGTATTTT; CDR3 protein: CASSPLTGTPGADTQYF
J gene: TRBJ2-3; V gene: TRBV5-1; D gene: NA; clone size: once; CDR3 DNA: TGCGCCAGCAGACCACCCGCGGGACTGAGCACAGATACGCAGTATTTT; CDR3 protein: CASRPPAGLSTDTQYF
J gene: TRBJ1-5; V gene: TRBV28; D gene: NA; clone size: NA; CDR3 DNA: TGTGCCAGCAGCTCGCTCGGGGACATATATAGCAATCAGCCCCAGCATTTT; CDR3 protein: CASSSLGDIYSNQPQHF
J gene: TRBJ1-1; V gene: TRBV28; D gene: NA; clone size: NA; CDR3 DNA: TGTGCCAGCAGTAATCCCGGGATCACTGAAGCTTTCTTT; CDR3 protein: CASSNPGITEAFF
J gene: TRBJ2-1; V gene: TRBV9; D gene: NA; clone size: NA; CDR3 DNA: TGTGCCAGCAGCGTAGAGTCAGGGTCCTACAATGAGCAGTTCTTC; CDR3 protein: CASSVESGSYNEQFF
J gene: TRBJ1-5; V gene: TRBV4-2; D gene: TRBD1; clone size: NA; CDR3 DNA: TGTGCCAGCAGGCTAGGGACAGACAATCAGCCCCAGCATTTT; CDR3 protein: CASRLGTDNQPQHF
J gene: TRBJ2-1; V gene: TRBV28; D gene: TRBD1; clone size: NA; CDR3 DNA: TGTGCCAGCAGTGATGGGACAGGGGGCTATGAGCAGTTCTTC; CDR3 protein: CASSDGTGGYEQFF
J gene: TRBJ2-7; V gene: TRBV5-6; D gene: NA; clone size: once; CDR3 DNA: TGTGCCAGCAGCATGGGACTCTCATCCAGCTCCTACGAGCAGTACTTC; CDR3 protein: CASSMGLSSSSYEQYF
J gene: TRBJ2-3; V gene: TRBV2; D gene: TRBD2; clone size: NA; CDR3 DNA: TGTGCCAGCAGAAAGGGACTAGCGGGAGATACGCAGTATTTT; CDR3 protein: CASRKGLAGDTQYF
J gene: TRBJ1-2; V gene: TRBV12-3/TRBV12-4; D gene: NA; clone size: NA; CDR3 DNA: TGTGCCAGCAGTTCGACAGGTTCCTATGGCTACACCTTC; CDR3 protein: CASSSTGSYGYTF
J gene: TRBJ2-1; V gene: TRBV10-3; D gene: TRBD2; clone size: NA; CDR3 DNA: TGTGCCATCAGTGAGTTTACGGGAGGGGACAATGAGCAGTTCTTC; CDR3 protein: CAISEFTGGDNEQFF
J gene: TRBJ1-2; V gene: TRBV7-9; D gene: NA; clone size: NA; CDR3 DNA: TGTGCCAGCAGCTTAGCGGATACAGATGGCTACACCTTC; CDR3 protein: CASSLADTDGYTF
J gene: TRBJ1-1; V gene: TRBV14; D gene: NA; clone size: NA; CDR3 DNA: TGTGCCAGCAGCCAAACCCGGACAGACCAGGCAGCTTTCTTT; CDR3 protein: CASSQTRTDQAAFF
J gene: TRBJ1-6; V gene: TRBV28; D gene: TRBD1; clone size: NA; CDR3 DNA: TGTGCCAGCAGTTGGACGGACAGGGGCGATTCACCCCTCCACTTT; CDR3 protein: CASSWTDRGDSPLHF
J gene: TRBJ2-2; V gene: TRBV7-3; D gene: NA; clone size: NA; CDR3 DNA: TGTGCCAGCAGCTTGTCTAGGATCACCGGGGAGCTGTTTTTT; CDR3 protein: CASSLSRITGELFF
J gene: TRBJ2-2; V gene: TRBV24-1; D gene: NA; clone size: NA; CDR3 DNA: TGTGCCACCAGTGATACCTGGGGCGGGGGCGCGTTTAACACCGGGGAGCTGTTTTTT; CDR3 protein: CATSDTWGGGAFNTGELFF
J gene: TRBJ1-2; V gene: TRBV30; D gene: NA; clone size: NA; CDR3 DNA: TGTGCCTGGAGTGTACTTCAACGGGGCTACACCTTC; CDR3 protein: CAWSVLQRGYTF
J gene: TRBJ1-2; V gene: TRBV29-1; D gene: NA; clone size: NA; CDR3 DNA: TGCAGCGTTGATATCGGGGGTGGCTACACCTTC; CDR3 protein: CSVDIGGGYTF
J gene: TRBJ1-1; V gene: TRBV28; D gene: TRBD1; clone size: NA; CDR3 DNA: TGTGCCAGCAGTCGACAGGGATTTACTGAAGCTTTCTTT; CDR3 protein: CASSRQGFTEAFF
J gene: TRBJ2-6; V gene: TRBV29-1; D gene: NA; clone size: NA; CDR3 DNA: TGCAGCGTTGCAGGGGATGGGGCCAACGTCCTGACTTTC; CDR3 protein: CSVAGDGANVLTF